This T cell receptor beta chain was documented in a study of T-cell reconstitution after alpha-beta-depleted transplantation in children. Concerning this clonotype: The antigen is not known. The junction differs from germline at one of its ends, possibly a read error.

Unique molecular identifiers were used to barcode this TCRbeta library. TCRdb analysed the PCR reads with MiXCR anew, one entry per CDR3 protein. This table has under 70,000 distinct CDR3 sequences, 11% appearing once. Overall study findings and caveats: High day-60 TCRbeta diversity in some patients came from surviving recipient T cells and thymic progenitors. Expanded graft clones numbering several hundred reportedly gave rise to alpha-beta T cells about two months after transplant.

The CDR3 has 17 residues. CDR1 and CDR2 (germline): LGHDT, YNNKEL (reference sequence). This chain uses TRBV3-1 with TRBJ2-1; D is possibly TRBD2 (6 bases). The origin of this receptor is a boy younger than 18 with acute myeloid leukemia, due to receive a stem cell transplant. Source: PBMCs, taken before TCRalphabeta/CD19-depleted stem cell transplant. DNA of the CDR3: TGTGCCAGCTGCCAAGACGGAATGGGGACTTCGACCAATGAGCAGTTCTTC. Translation gives CASCQDGMGTSTNEQFF.